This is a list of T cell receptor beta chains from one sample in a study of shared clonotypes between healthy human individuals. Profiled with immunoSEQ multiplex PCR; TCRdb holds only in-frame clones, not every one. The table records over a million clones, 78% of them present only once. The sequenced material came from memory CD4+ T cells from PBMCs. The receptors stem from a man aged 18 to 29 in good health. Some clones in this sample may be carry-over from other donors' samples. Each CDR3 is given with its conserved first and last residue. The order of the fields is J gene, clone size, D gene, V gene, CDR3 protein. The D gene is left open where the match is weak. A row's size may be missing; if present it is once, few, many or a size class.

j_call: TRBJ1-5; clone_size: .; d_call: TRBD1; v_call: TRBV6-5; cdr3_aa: CASSRQGPSNQPQHF
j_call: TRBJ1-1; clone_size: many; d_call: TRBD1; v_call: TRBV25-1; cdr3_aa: CASSGRGHTEAFF
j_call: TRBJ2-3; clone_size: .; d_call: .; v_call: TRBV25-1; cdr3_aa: CASSESPQGPNTDTQYF
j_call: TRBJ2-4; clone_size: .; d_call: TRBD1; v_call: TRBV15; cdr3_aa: CATSGYRGAKNIQYF
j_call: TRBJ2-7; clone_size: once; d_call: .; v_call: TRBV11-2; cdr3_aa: CASSSLRSWAEQYF
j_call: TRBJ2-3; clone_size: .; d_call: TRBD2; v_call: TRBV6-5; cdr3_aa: CASSYSGKGDASQYF
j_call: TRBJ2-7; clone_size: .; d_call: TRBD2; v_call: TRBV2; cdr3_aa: CASSEQVTSGDEQYF
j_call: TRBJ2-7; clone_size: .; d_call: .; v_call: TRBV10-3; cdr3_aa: CAITERQGEYEQYF
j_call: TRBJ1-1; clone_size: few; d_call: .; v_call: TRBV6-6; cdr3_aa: CASSNYVNTEAFF
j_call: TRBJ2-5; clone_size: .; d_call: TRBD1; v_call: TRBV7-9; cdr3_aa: CASSPRTGRPSQETQYF
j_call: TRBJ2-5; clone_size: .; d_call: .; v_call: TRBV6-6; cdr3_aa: CASSAPGQGQETQYF
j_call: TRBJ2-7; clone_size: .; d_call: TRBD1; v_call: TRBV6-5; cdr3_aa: CASSYSRTGGPNEQYF
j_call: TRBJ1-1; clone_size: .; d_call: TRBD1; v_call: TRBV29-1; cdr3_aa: CSAEDRARTEAFF
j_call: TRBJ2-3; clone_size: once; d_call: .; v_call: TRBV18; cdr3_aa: CASSPALNTDTQYF
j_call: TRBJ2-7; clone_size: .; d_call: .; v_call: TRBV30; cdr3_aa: CAWSAGGARDEQYF
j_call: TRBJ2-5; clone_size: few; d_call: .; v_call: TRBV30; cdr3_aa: CACRMGGETQYF
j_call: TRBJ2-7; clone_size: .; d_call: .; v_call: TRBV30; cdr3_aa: CAWNAGWGEQYF
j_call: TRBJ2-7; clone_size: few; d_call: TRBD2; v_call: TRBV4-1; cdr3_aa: CASSQAGTSGPSSYEQYF
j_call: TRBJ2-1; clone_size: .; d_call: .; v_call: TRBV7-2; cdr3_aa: CASSPRAGRGNEQFF
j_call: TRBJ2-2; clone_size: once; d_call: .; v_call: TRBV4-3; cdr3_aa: CASSQDLRGPALTGELFF
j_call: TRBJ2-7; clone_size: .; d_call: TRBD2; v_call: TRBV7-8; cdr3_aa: CASSSRGLAGGEQYF
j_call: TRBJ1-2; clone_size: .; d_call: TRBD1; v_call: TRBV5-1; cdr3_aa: CASSLGDRIGGYTF